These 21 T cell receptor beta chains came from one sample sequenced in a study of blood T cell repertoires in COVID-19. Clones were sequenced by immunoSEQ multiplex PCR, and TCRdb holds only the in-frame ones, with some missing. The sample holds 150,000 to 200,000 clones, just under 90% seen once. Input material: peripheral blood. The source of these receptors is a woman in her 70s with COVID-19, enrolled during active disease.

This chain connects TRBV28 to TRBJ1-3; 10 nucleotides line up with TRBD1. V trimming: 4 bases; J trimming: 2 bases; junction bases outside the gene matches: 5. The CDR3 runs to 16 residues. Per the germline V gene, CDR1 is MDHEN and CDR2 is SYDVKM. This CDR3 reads CASSSYGQGAGNTIYF. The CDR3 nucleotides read TGTGCCAGCAGTTCGTACGGACAGGGGGCTGGAAACACCATATATTTT. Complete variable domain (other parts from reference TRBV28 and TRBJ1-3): DVKVTQSSRYLVKRTGEKVFLECVQDMDHENMFWYRQDPGLGLRLIYFSYDVKMKEKGDIPEGYSVSREKKERFSLILESASTNQTSMYLCASSSYGQGAGNTIYFGEGSWLTVV.

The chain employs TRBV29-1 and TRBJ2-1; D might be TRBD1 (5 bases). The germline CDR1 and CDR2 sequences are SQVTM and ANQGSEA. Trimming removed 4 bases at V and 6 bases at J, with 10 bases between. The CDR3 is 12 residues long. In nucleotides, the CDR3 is TGCAGCGTTGCAGGGCTTACCAATGAGCAGTTCTTC. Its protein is CSVAGLTNEQFF.

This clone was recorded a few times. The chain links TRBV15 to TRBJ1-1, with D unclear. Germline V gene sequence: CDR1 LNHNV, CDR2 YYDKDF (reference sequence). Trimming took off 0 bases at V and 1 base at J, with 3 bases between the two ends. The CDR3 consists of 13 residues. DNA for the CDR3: TGTGCCACCAGCAGAGATCGGAACACTGAAGCTTTCTTT. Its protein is CATSRDRNTEAFF. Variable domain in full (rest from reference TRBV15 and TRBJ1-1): DAMVIQNPRYQVTQFGKPVTLSCSQTLNHNVMYWYQQKSSQAPKLLFHYYDKDFNNEADTPDNFQSRRPNTSFCFLDIRSPGLGDTAMYLCATSRDRNTEAFFGQGTRLTVV.

CDR3 DNA sequence: TGTGCCAGCAGTTCTCGGGGGGCTGGAGGAAACACCATATATTTT. Amino acids: CASSSRGAGGNTIYF. The gene calls are TRBV27 and TRBJ1-3; possible D gene TRBD1, 6 bases. Per the germline V gene, CDR1 is MNHEY and CDR2 is SMNVEV (reference sequence). The CDR3 loop spans 15 amino acids. The germline V and J ends were trimmed by 4 bases and 4 bases, with 14 bases remaining between them.

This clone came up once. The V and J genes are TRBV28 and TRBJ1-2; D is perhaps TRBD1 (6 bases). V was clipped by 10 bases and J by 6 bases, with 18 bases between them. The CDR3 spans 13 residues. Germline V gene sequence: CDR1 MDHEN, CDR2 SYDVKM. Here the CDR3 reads CATVGGTPHGYTF. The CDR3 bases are TGTGCCACTGTAGGGGGAACCCCCCATGGCTACACCTTC.

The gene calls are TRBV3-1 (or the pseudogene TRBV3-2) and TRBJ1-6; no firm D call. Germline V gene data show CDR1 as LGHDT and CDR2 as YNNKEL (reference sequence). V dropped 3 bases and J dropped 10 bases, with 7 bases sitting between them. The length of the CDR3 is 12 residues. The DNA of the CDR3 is TGTGCCAGCAGCCACGCTGAGTCACCCCTCCACTTT. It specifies CASSHAESPLHF.

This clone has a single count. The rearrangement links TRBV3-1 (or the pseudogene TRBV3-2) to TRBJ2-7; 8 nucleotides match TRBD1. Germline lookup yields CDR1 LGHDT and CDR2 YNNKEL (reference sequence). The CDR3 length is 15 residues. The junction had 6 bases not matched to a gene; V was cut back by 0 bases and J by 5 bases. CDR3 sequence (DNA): TGTGCCAGCAGCCAAGATCGTCACAGGGGGGACGAGCAGTACTTC. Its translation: CASSQDRHRGDEQYF.

The CDR3 sequence: CASSDPRTGIGETQYF. DNA for the CDR3: TGTGCCAGCAGTGATCCGAGGACAGGGATAGGAGAGACCCAGTACTTC. V gene TRBV5-4 combines with J gene TRBJ2-5, with 8 bases aligning to TRBD1. V gave up 5 bases and J gave up 4 bases; unmatched junction bases: 13. Germline loops: CDR1 SGHNT, CDR2 YYREEE (reference sequence). This CDR3 is 16 amino acids long. Full variable domain (missing parts from reference TRBV5-4 and TRBJ2-5): ETGVTQSPTHLIKTRGQQVTLRCSSQSGHNTVSWYQQALGQGPQFIFQYYREEENGRGNFPPRFSGLQFPNYSSELNVNALELDDSALYLCASSDPRTGIGETQYFGPGTRLLVL.

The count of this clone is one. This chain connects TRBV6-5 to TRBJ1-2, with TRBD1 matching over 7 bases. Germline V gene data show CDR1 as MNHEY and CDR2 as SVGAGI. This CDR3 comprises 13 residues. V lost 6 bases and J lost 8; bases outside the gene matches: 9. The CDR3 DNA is TGTGCCAGCAGGCGAACGAGAGGGGGCGGCTACACCTTC. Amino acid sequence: CASRRTRGGGYTF.

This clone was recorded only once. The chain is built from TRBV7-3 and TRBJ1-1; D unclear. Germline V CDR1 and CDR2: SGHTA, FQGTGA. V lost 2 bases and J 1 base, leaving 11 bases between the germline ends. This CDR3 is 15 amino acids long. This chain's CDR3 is CASSLAWEGNTEAFF. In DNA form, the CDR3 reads TGTGCCAGCAGCTTAGCGTGGGAGGGGAACACTGAAGCTTTCTTT.

The CDR3 is CASSLGSSGEYEQYF. The CDR3 DNA reads TGCGCCAGCAGCTTGGGATCTAGCGGAGAATACGAGCAGTACTTC. The chain recombines TRBV5-1 with TRBJ2-7; TRBD2 agrees at 7 bases. The V gene end was trimmed by 0 bases and the J gene end by 4 bases; junction bases not matched to a gene: 7. In germline, CDR1 is SGHRS, CDR2 YFSETQ. The CDR3 consists of 15 residues. Complete variable domain (other parts from reference TRBV5-1 and TRBJ2-7): KAGVTQTPRYLIKTRGQQVTLSCSPISGHRSVSWYQQTPGQGLQFLFEYFSETQRNKGNFPGRFSGRQFSNSRSEMNVSTLELGDSALYLCASSLGSSGEYEQYFGPGTRLTVT.

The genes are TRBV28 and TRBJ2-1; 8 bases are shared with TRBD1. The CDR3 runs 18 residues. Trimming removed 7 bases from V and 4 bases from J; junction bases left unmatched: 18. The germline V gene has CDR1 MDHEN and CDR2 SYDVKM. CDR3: CASTPAGHRDRTYNEQFF. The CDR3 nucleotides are TGTGCCAGCACCCCAGCCGGGCACCGGGACAGGACTTACAATGAGCAGTTCTTC.

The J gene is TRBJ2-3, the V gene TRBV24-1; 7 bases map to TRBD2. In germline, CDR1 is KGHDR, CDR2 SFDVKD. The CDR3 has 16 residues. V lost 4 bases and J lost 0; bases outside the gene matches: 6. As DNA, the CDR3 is TGTGCCACCAGTGAGCCTAGCGGTTTTAGCACAGATACGCAGTATTTT. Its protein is CATSEPSGFSTDTQYF.

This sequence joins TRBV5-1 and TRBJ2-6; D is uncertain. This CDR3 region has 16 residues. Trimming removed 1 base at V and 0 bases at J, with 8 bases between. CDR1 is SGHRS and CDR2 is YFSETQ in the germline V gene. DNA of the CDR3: TGCGCCAGCAGCTTGAACAGAATCTCTGGGGCCAACGTCCTGACTTTC. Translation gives CASSLNRISGANVLTF. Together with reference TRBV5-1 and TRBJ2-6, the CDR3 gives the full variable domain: KAGVTQTPRYLIKTRGQQVTLSCSPISGHRSVSWYQQTPGQGLQFLFEYFSETQRNKGNFPGRFSGRQFSNSRSEMNVSTLELGDSALYLCASSLNRISGANVLTFGAGSRLTVL.

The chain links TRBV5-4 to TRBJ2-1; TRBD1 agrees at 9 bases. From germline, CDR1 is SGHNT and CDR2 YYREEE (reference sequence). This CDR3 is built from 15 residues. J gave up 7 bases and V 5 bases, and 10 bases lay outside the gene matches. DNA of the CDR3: TGTGCCAGCAGTTTCTGGGACAGGGCAACAAATGAGCAGTTCTTC. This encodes CASSFWDRATNEQFF.

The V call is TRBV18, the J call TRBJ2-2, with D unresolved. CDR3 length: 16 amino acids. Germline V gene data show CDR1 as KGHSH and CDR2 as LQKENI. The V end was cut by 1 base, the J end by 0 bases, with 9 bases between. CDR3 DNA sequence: TGTGCCAGCTCACCACTCGACAACTCGAACACCGGGGAGCTGTTTTTT. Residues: CASSPLDNSNTGELFF.

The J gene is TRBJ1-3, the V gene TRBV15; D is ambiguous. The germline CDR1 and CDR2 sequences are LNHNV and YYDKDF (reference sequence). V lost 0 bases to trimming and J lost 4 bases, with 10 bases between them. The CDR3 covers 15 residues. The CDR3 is CATSRDAGNGNTIYF. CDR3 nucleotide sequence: TGTGCCACCAGCAGAGATGCGGGGAACGGAAACACCATATATTTT.

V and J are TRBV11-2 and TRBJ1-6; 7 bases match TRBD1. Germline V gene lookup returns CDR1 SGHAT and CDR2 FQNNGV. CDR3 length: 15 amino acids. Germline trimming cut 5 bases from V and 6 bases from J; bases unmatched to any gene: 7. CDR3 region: CASSPPGTVNSPLHF. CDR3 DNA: TGTGCCAGCAGCCCGCCCGGGACAGTTAATTCACCCCTCCACTTT.

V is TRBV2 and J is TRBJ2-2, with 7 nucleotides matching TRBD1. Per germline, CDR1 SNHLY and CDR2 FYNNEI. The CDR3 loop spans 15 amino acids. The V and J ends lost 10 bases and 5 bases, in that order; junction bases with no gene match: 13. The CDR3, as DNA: TGTGCCACCACGCTAGGGGGCCCGGGAACCGGGGAGCTGTTTTTT. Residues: CATTLGGPGTGELFF.

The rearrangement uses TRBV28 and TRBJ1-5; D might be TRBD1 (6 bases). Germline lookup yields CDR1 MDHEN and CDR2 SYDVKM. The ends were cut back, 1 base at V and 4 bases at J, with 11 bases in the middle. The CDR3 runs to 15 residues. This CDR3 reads CASSLYRDYNQPQHF. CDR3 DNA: TGTGCCAGCAGTTTATACAGGGATTATAATCAGCCCCAGCATTTT.

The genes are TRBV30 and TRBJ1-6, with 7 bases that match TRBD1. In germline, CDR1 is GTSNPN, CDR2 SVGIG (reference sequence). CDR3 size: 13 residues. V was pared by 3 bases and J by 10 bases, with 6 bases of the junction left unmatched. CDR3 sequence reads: CAWSQTGQSPLHF. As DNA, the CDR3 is TGTGCCTGGAGCCAGACAGGGCAGTCACCCCTCCACTTT. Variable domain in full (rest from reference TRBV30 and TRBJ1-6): SQTIHQWPATLVQPVGSPLSLECTVEGTSNPNLYWYRQAAGRGLQLLFYSVGIGQISSEVPQNLSASRPQDRQFILSSKKLLLSDSGFYLCAWSQTGQSPLHFGNGTRLTVT.